The T cell receptor (beta chain) under discussion was sequenced for a study of tumor and adjacent non-tumor tissue in lung cancer. The CDR3 covers 16 residues. In germline, CDR1 is DFQATT, CDR2 SNEGSKA (reference sequence). Turning to this clonotype: Antigen: not known. A much larger clone is a single base away; this may be a read error.

RNA was extracted from bulk tissue without any cell sorting. General study points: Top 100 clones took a larger repertoire share in normal lung. Significantly higher TCR diversity was found in tumor than normal lung.

TCRbeta libraries were built with three rounds of nested PCR, modified from ARM-PCR. TCRdb reprocessed the multiplex PCR reads with MiXCR, giving one entry per CDR3 protein. The table lists around 120,000 distinct CDR3 sequences, 66% of them singletons. Sequenced: lung tumor tissue. The sequence was collected from a man between 25 and 39 years old with non-small cell lung cancer. The J gene is TRBJ2-1, the V gene TRBV20-1, with a weak D call TRBD2 (7 bases). CDR3 nucleotide sequence: TGCGGTGCTCCCCCCGGGGGGCGATCACTTAGGGATGAGCAGTTCTTC. Translated: CGAPPGGRSLRDEQFF.